This TCR beta chain was recorded in a study of radiation and T cells in renal cell carcinoma. As to time point: blood 2 weeks post-SBRT. The treatment here: 15 Gy SBRT to primary tumor, nephrectomy 4 weeks later. After SBRT, blood was collected at 2 and 4 weeks, plus baseline. Clear cell pathology was present in this patient's renal cell carcinoma. Libraries were prepared by immunoSEQ multiplex PCR; TCRdb keeps only in-frame clonotypes and omits some of them. The sample shows about 120,000 clones, around 85% of them seen only once. Study-level points and caveats: From baseline, blood top tumor clonotypes peaked at 2 weeks post-radiation.

The sample holds one count of this clone. What it binds is unknown. The source is a man aged 45-65 years with renal cell carcinoma. The sequencing here drew on blood, taken from a patient whose treatment included radiotherapy and nephrectomy.

The CDR3 spells CASSNELGQGAWYEQYF. In DNA form, the CDR3 reads TGCGCCAGCAGCAACGAATTAGGACAGGGGGCTTGGTACGAGCAGTACTTC. This chain uses TRBV4-1 with TRBJ2-7; 11 bases align to TRBD1. The CDR3 is 17 amino acids. CDR1 is MGHRA and CDR2 is YSYEKL in the germline V gene. Germline trimming cut 5 bases from V and 4 bases from J; bases unmatched to any gene: 13.